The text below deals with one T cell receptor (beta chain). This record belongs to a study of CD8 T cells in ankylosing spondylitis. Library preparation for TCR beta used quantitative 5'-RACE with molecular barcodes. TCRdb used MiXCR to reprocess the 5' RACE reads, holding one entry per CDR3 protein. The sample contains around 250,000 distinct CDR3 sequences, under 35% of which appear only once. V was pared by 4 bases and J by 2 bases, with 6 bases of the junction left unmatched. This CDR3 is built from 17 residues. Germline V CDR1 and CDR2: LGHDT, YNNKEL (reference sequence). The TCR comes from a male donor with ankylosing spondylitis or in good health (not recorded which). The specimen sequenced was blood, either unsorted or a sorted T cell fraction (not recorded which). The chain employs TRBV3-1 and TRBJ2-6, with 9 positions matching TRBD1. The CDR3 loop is CASSLKYRGPGANVLTF. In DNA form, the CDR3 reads TGTGCCAGCAGCCTAAAATACAGGGGGCCTGGGGCCAACGTCCTGACTTTC.